This is a list of T cell receptor beta chains from one sample in a study of blood T cell repertoires in COVID-19. The assay was immunoSEQ multiplex PCR, and TCRdb's table has in-frame clones only and misses some. The sample lists about 220,000 clones, 86% occurring once. Sequencing input: peripheral blood. These receptors were obtained from a woman in her twenties or thirties who had recovered from COVID-19. CDR3s include the opening cysteine and the closing phenylalanine or tryptophan. The D gene is left open where the match is weak. Part of the rows lack a size; the others show once, few, many or a class for expanded clones.

>.|TRBV3-1/TRBV3-2|TRBD2|TRBJ2-3
CASSQKRGGRDTQYF
TGTGCCAGCAGCCAAAAGCGGGGGGGCCGAGATACGCAGTATTTT
>.|TRBV30|.|TRBJ1-2
CAWSVLGGYTF
TGTGCCTGGAGTGTACTCGGGGGCTACACCTTC
>.|TRBV18|TRBD2|TRBJ2-3
CASSFRTGTSNTDTQYF
TGTGCCAGCTCATTCCGAACCGGGACTAGCAACACAGATACGCAGTATTTT
>few|TRBV25-1|.|TRBJ1-1
CASSERRYSNTEAFF
TGTGCCAGCAGTGAGCGGAGGTACTCAAACACTGAAGCTTTCTTT
>.|TRBV2|TRBD1|TRBJ1-5
CASSQGTVGSNQPQHF
TGTGCCAGCAGTCAAGGGACAGTCGGAAGCAATCAGCCCCAGCATTTT
>once|TRBV7-8|.|TRBJ1-1
CASSLERGLEAFF
TGTGCCAGCAGCTTAGAAAGGGGACTTGAAGCTTTCTTT
>.|TRBV6-5|.|TRBJ2-2
CASSSSTGELFF
TGTGCCAGCAGTTCGTCTACCGGGGAGCTGTTTTTT
>.|TRBV5-1|.|TRBJ1-1
CASSLGGRNTEAFF
TGCGCCAGCAGCTTAGGGGGAAGGAACACTGAAGCTTTCTTT
>.|TRBV6-4|TRBD2|TRBJ2-1
CASSEGSGGYNEQFF
TGTGCCAGCAGTGAGGGTAGCGGGGGGTACAATGAGCAGTTCTTC
>.|TRBV18|TRBD1|TRBJ2-1
CASSPSDRALNEQFF
TGTGCCAGCTCACCTTCGGACAGGGCTCTAAATGAGCAGTTCTTC
>.|TRBV7-9|.|TRBJ1-2
CASSSPGYGYTF
TGTGCCAGCAGCTCCCCGGGGTATGGCTACACCTTC
>once|TRBV9|TRBD1|TRBJ1-4
CASSSGQGALSEKLFF
TGTGCCAGCAGCTCGGGACAGGGGGCGCTGAGTGAAAAACTGTTTTTT
>.|TRBV30|.|TRBJ2-1
CARTTGSSYNEQFF
TGTGCCCGGACCACAGGTAGCTCCTACAATGAGCAGTTCTTC
>.|TRBV7-3|.|TRBJ1-1
CASSPGTSKAFF
TGTGCCAGCAGCCCCGGGACATCAAAAGCTTTCTTT
>once|TRBV6-5|TRBD2|TRBJ2-3
CASMGLAGRDTQYF
TGTGCCAGCATGGGACTAGCGGGGAGAGATACGCAGTATTTT
>.|TRBV4-1|TRBD1|TRBJ2-7
CASSQGPLKGGKDEQYF
TGCGCCAGCAGCCAAGGGCCGTTAAAAGGGGGCAAGGACGAGCAGTACTTC
>.|TRBV18|.|TRBJ2-7
CASSPPNSPYEQYF
TGTGCCAGCTCACCACCGAATAGCCCCTACGAGCAGTACTTC
>.|TRBV21-1|.|TRBJ1-2
CASSKVRSVEDGYTF
TGTGCCAGCAGCAAAGTTAGGAGTGTGGAGGATGGCTACACCTTC
>.|TRBV6-4|TRBD2|TRBJ2-7
CASSPDGGGYEQYF
TGTGCCAGCAGCCCGGATGGGGGGGGCTACGAGCAGTACTTC
>once|TRBV3-1/TRBV3-2|.|TRBJ1-3
CASSDETGHSGNTIYF
TGTGCCAGCAGCGATGAAACAGGACACTCTGGAAACACCATATATTTT
>.|TRBV6-4|TRBD2|TRBJ2-3
CARVGGGSTDTQYF
TGTGCCAGGGTAGGCGGGGGGAGCACAGATACGCAGTATTTT
>.|TRBV15|TRBD1|TRBJ1-2
CATSVRDRGRGYTF
TGTGCCACCAGCGTCCGGGACAGGGGGCGCGGCTACACCTTC
>.|TRBV19|.|TRBJ1-3
CASNKNSGNTIYF
TGTGCCAGTAACAAGAACTCTGGAAACACCATATATTTT
>.|TRBV2|.|TRBJ1-3
CASKGGSSGNTIYF
TGTGCCAGCAAGGGTGGGAGCTCTGGAAACACCATATATTTT
>.|TRBV19|TRBD2|TRBJ2-1
CASTPGLAARSGYYNEQFF
TGTGCCAGCACCCCGGGACTAGCGGCCCGGTCGGGATACTACAATGAGCAGTTCTTC
>.|TRBV12-3/TRBV12-4|.|TRBJ2-2
CASRTIYTGELFF
TGTGCCAGCAGGACTATTTACACCGGGGAGCTGTTTTTT
>.|TRBV27|TRBD2|TRBJ2-3
CASSLGLAGPTDTQYF
TGTGCCAGCAGTTTAGGACTAGCGGGGCCCACAGATACGCAGTATTTT
>.|TRBV18|TRBD2|TRBJ2-7
CASSAPSGARPEQYF
TGTGCCAGCTCTGCACCTAGCGGGGCGCGCCCCGAGCAGTACTTC
>.|TRBV6-2/TRBV6-3|.|TRBJ1-5
CASSYGAEIYQPQHF
TGTGCCAGCAGTTACGGGGCAGAGATCTATCAGCCCCAGCATTTT
>.|TRBV10-3|.|TRBJ1-1
CAISESLRGDTEAFF
TGTGCCATCAGTGAGTCACTACGGGGTGACACTGAAGCTTTCTTT
>.|TRBV2|.|TRBJ2-5
CASTKLLVEEETQYF
TGTGCCAGCACCAAACTACTAGTGGAGGAAGAGACCCAGTACTTC
>.|TRBV19|.|TRBJ2-7
CASSINEVREQYF
TGTGCCAGTAGTATAAATGAGGTGCGCGAGCAGTACTTC
>once|TRBV6-2/TRBV6-3|TRBD2|TRBJ2-3
CASSYSGLGGYETDTQYF
TGTGCCAGCAGTTACTCGGGACTAGGCGGGTACGAGACAGATACGCAGTATTTT